This T cell receptor beta chain was identified in a study of OX40 agonist ivuxolimab in advanced cancers. Clones were read by immunoSEQ multiplex PCR, and TCRdb kept only the in-frame ones, dropping some. Seen here are approximately 22,000 clones, 75% to 85% observed once, and the top ten hold 20%. Trimming stripped 6 bases from V and 4 bases from J, with 16 bases between. Germline CDR1 reads MNHNS; CDR2 reads SASEGT. This CDR3 is 15 amino acids long. This clone was observed a handful of times. The sample here was CD4+ or CD8+ T cells sorted from blood, taken in a trial of the OX40 agonist ivuxolimab. This chain uses TRBV6-1 with TRBJ2-1; tentative D call: TRBD1 (5 bases). The TCR sequence derives from an adult with an advanced solid tumor such as melanoma, head and neck, liver or kidney cancer. CDR3 bases: TGTGCCAGCAGAACAGGCATAGTACTATACAATGAGCAGTTCTTC. Its translation is CASRTGIVLYNEQFF.